Below, 6 T cell receptor beta chains from the same sample are listed, as sequenced in a study of T cell repertoires in cytomegalovirus infection. TCRdb reanalysed the reads using MiXCR and keeps one entry per CDR3 protein. The sample contains fewer than 350,000 distinct CDR3 sequences, over 7.5% of which appear only once. Material for sequencing was PBMCs. All receptors come from a human donor in good health (CMV status not recorded). Some clones in this sample may be carry-over from other donors' samples.

This clonotype has at least ten counts. The chain joins TRBV6-2 or TRBV6-3 to TRBJ2-1; tentatively, D is TRBD2 (7 bases). This CDR3 is built from 15 residues. Germline assignment: CDR1 MNHEY and CDR2 SVGEGT. The V end lost 2 bases, the J end lost 9 bases, and 17 bases lay between the germline ends. The CDR3 is CASSYGGGTLFEQFF. Here the CDR3 DNA reads TGTGCCAGCAGTTACGGGGGGGGCACCCTTTTTGAGCAGTTCTTC.

The table lists this clonotype with a few counts. The chain recombines TRBV15 with TRBJ2-3, with TRBD2 identical over 7 bases. Germline loops: CDR1 LNHNV, CDR2 YYDKDF (reference sequence). The CDR3 has 13 residues. V lost 4 bases to trimming and J lost 7 bases; unmatched junction nucleotides: 5. The CDR3 DNA follows: TGTGCCACCAGCATCGGGGGGACTTATACGCAGTATTTT. As protein: CATSIGGTYTQYF.

The table lists this clonotype with many counts. The chain is built from TRBV6-2 or TRBV6-3 and TRBJ2-7, with 9 bases matching TRBD1. This CDR3 region has 15 residues. Per the germline V gene, CDR1 is MNHEY and CDR2 is SVGEGT. V lost 2 bases to trimming and J lost 3 bases; unmatched junction nucleotides: 5. The CDR3 region is CASSYPRDRDYEQYF. DNA for the CDR3: TGTGCCAGCAGTTACCCCCGGGACAGGGACTACGAGCAGTACTTC.

The sample holds a few counts of this clonotype. The chain joins TRBV19 to TRBJ2-2, with D uncertain. The CDR3 spans 13 residues. Trimming pared 6 bases from V and 7 bases from J, leaving 12 bases between. Looked up from germline, CDR1 is LNHDA and CDR2 is SQIVND (reference sequence). In DNA, the CDR3 is TGTGCCAGTAGCAGCTTCTCGGGCGGGGAGCTGTTTTTT. Translation gives CASSSFSGGELFF.

At least ten counts were recorded for this clonotype. The V and J genes are TRBV7-6 and TRBJ2-5; 9 bases are a match to TRBD1. There are 16 residues in the CDR3. Germline V gene data show CDR1 as SGHVS and CDR2 as FNYEAQ. V lost 8 bases and J lost 1; bases outside the gene matches: 11. CDR3 protein: CASCHLPGQGQETQYF. DNA for the CDR3: TGTGCCAGCTGCCACCTCCCGGGACAGGGCCAAGAGACCCAGTACTTC.

This clonotype was detected many times. CDR3 in amino acids: CASSLGQASDYYGYTF. DNA of the CDR3: TGTGCCAGCAGCTTGGGACAGGCGAGTGACTACTATGGCTACACCTTC. This chain joins TRBV5-6 and TRBJ1-2; tentative D call: TRBD1 (6 bases). CDR3 length equals 16 residues. V dropped 0 bases and J dropped 3 bases, with 15 bases sitting between them. CDR1 and CDR2 (germline): SGHDT, YYEEEE.